This T cell receptor (beta chain) originates from a study of blood T cell repertoires in COVID-19. Study information: Sample material is recorded as cDNA or gDNA derived from T cells, B-cell-depleted T cells, or PBMCs.

This CDR3 has 15 residues. Germline values: CDR1 SGHTA, CDR2 FQGNSA. Deletions cut 6 bases from V and 5 bases from J, with 19 bases between. Sequencing was performed with immunoSEQ multiplex PCR; in TCRdb, only in-frame clones are kept and a portion is missing. The sample has some 250,000 clones, around nine tenths seen once. This receptor was taken from a middle-aged man who had recovered from COVID-19. The rearrangement links TRBV7-2 to TRBJ1-1; a weak D match, TRBD1 (6 bases). The sequenced sample was PBMCs or T cells enriched from blood (not recorded which). The CDR3, as DNA: TGTGCCAGCAGGTATTATACAGGGATTTGGACTGAAGCTTTCTTT. This encodes CASRYYTGIWTEAFF.